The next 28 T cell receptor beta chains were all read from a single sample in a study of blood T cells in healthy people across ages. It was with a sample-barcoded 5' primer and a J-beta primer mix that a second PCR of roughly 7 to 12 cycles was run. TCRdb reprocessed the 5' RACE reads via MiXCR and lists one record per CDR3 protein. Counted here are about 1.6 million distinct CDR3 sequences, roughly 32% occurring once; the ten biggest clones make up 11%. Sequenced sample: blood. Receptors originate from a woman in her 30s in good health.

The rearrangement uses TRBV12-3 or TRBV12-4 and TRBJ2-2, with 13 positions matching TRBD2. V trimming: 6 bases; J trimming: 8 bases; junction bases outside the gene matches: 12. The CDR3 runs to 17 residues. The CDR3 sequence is CASSGTSGIDGTGELFF. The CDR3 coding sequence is TGTGCCAGCAGCGGGACTAGCGGGATTGACGGCACTGGGGAGCTGTTTTTT.

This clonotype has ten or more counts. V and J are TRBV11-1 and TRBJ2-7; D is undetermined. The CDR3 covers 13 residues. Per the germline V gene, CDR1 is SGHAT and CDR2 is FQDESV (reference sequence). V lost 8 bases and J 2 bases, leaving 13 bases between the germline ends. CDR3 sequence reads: CASSVSMAYEQYF. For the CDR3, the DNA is TGTGCCAGCTCTGTATCGATGGCCTACGAGCAGTACTTC.

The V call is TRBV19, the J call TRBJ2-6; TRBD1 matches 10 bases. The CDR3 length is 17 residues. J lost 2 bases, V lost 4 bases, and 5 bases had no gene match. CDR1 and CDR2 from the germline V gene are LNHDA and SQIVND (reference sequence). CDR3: CASSTRQGAAGANVLTF. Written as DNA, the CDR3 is TGTGCCAGTAGTACCCGACAGGGGGCGGCTGGGGCCAACGTCCTGACTTTC.

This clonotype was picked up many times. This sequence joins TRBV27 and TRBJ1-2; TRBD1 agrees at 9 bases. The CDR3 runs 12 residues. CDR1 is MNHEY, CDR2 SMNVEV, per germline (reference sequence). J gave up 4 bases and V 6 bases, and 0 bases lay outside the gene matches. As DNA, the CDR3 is TGTGCCAGCAGGGGACAGGGCTATGGCTACACCTTC. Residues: CASRGQGYGYTF.

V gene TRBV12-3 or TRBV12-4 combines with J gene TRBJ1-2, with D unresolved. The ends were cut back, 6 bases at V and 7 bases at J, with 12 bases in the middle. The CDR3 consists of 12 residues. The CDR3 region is CASRQYSAGYTF. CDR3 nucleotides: TGTGCCAGCAGACAGTACAGCGCTGGCTACACCTTC.

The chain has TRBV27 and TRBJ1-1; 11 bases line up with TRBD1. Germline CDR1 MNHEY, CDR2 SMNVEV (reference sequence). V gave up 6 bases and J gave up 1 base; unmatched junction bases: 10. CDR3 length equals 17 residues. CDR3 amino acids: CASSAVGTGGPNTEAFF. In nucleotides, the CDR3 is TGTGCCAGCAGCGCAGTGGGGACAGGGGGGCCGAACACTGAAGCTTTCTTT.

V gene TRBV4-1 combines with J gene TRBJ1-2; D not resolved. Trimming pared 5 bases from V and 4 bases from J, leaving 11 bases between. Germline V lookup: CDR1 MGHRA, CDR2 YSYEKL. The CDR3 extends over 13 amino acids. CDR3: CASSAGEAYGYTF. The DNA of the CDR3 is TGCGCCAGCAGCGCAGGAGAGGCCTATGGCTACACCTTC.

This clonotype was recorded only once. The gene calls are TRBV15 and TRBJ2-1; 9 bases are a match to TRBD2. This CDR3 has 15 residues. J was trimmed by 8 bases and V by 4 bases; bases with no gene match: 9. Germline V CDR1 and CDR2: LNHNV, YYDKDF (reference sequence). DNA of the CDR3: TGTGCCACCAGCATGCCGGGACTAGCCCACGATGAGCAGTTCTTC. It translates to CATSMPGLAHDEQFF.

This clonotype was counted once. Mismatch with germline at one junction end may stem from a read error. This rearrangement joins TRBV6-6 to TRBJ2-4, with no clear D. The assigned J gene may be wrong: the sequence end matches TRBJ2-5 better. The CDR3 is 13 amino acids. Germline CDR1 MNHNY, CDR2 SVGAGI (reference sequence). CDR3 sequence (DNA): TGTGCCACCAGTGGAGCCAGGTTCGAGACCCAGTACTTC. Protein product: CATSGARFETQYF.

This CDR3 is CASSLRDSVPREQFF. In DNA, the CDR3 is TGTGCCAGCAGTTTAAGGGACAGCGTACCAAGGGAGCAGTTCTTC. The J gene is TRBJ2-1, the V gene TRBV12-3 or TRBV12-4; TRBD1 matches 7 bases. The CDR3 covers 15 residues. V lost 2 bases and J lost 10; bases outside the gene matches: 11.

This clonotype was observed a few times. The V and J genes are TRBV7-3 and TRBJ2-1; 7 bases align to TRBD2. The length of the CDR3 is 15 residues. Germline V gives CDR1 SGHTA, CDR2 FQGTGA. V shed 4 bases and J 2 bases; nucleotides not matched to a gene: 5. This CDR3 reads CASSSRAGAYNEQFF. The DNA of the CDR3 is TGTGCCAGCAGCTCCAGGGCGGGGGCCTACAATGAGCAGTTCTTC.

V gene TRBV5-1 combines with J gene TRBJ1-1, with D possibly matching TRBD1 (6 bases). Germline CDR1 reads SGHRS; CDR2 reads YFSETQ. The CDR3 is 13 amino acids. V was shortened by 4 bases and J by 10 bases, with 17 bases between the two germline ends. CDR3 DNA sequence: TGCGCCAGCAGCCAGGACAGTCGCCTGGGAGCTTTCTTT. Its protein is CASSQDSRLGAFF.

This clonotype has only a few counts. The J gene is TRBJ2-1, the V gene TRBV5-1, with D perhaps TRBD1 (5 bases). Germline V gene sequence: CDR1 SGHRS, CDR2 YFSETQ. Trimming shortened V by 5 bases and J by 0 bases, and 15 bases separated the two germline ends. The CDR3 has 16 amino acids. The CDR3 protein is CASSADQGNSYNEQFF. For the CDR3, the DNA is TGCGCCAGCAGTGCTGACCAGGGCAACTCCTACAATGAGCAGTTCTTC.

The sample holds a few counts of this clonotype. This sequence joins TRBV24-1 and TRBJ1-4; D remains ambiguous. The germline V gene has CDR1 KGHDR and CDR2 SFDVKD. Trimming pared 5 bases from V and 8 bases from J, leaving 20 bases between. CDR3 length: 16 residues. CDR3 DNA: TGTGCCACCAGTGGGTTACGGAAGCTTGGCGACGAAAAACTGTTTTTT. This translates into CATSGLRKLGDEKLFF.

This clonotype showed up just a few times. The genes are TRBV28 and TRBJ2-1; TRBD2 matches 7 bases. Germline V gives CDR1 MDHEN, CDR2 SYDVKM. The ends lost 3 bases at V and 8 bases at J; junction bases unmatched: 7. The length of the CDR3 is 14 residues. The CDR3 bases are TGTGCCAGCAGTTTTACGCGGGAGTCGGATGAGCAGTTCTTC. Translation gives CASSFTRESDEQFF.

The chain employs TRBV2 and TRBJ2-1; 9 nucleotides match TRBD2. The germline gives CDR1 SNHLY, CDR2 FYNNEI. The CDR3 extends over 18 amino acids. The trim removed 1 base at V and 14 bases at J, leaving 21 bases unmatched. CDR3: CASSEGFGWASGKGDEFF. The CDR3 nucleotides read TGTGCCAGCAGTGAAGGATTCGGTTGGGCTAGCGGGAAGGGAGATGAGTTCTTC.

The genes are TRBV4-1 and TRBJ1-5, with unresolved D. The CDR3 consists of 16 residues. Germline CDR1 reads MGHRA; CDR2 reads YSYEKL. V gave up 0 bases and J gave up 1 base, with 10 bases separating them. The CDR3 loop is CASSQDSRVSNQPQHF. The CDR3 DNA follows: TGCGCCAGCAGCCAAGATAGTAGGGTGAGCAATCAGCCCCAGCATTTT.

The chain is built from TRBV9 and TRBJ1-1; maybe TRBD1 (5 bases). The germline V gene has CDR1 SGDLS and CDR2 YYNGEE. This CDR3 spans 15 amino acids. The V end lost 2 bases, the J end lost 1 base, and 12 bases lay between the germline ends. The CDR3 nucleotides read TGTGCCAGCAGCGTGGGGGGAGGGAAGAACACTGAAGCTTTCTTT. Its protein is CASSVGGGKNTEAFF.

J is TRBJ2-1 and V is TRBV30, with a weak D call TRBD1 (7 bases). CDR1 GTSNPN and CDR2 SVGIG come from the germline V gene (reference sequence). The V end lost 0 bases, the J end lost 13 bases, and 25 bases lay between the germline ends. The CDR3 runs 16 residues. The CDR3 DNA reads TGTGCCTGGAGTGTCTTACTACAGGGGCCTCGGGAGACCCAGTTCTTC. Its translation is CAWSVLLQGPRETQFF. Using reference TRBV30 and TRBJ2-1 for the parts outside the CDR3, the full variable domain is SQTIHQWPATLVQPVGSPLSLECTVEGTSNPNLYWYRQAAGRGLQLLFYSVGIGQISSEVPQNLSASRPQDRQFILSSKKLLLSDSGFYLCAWSVLLQGPRETQFFGPGTRLTVL.

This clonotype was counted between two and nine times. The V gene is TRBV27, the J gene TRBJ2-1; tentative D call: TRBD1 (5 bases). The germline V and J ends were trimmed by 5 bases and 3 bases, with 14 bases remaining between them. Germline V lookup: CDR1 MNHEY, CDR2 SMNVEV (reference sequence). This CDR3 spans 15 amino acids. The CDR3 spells CASSPRQGIYNEQFF. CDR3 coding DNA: TGTGCCAGCAGTCCCCGTCAGGGTATCTACAATGAGCAGTTCTTC.

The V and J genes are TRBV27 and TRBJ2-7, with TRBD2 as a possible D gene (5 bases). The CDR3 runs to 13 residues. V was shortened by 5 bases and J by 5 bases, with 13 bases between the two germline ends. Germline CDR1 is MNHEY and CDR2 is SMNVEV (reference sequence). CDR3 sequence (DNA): TGTGCCAGCAGTCCAACAGCGGCCAACGAGCAGTACTTC. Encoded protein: CASSPTAANEQYF.

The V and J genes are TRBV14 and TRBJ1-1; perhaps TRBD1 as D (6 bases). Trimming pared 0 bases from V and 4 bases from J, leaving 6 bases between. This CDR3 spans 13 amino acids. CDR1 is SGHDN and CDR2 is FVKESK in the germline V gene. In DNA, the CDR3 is TGTGCCAGCAGCCAAGAGACAGGCACTGAAGCTTTCTTT. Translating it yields CASSQETGTEAFF.

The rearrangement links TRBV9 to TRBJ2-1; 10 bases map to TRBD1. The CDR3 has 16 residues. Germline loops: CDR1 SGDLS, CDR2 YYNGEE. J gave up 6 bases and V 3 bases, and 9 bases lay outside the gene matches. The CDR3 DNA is TGTGCCAGCAGCGAGATGGGACAGGGGCCCTGCAATGAGCAGTTCTTC. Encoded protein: CASSEMGQGPCNEQFF.

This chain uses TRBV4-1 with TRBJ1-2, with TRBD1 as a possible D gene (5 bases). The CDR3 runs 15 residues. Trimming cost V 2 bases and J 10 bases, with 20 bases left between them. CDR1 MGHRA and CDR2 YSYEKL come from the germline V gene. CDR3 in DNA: TGCGCCAGCAGCCAAAGATTGGGGGATTCGGTTGACTACACCTTC. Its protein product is CASSQRLGDSVDYTF.

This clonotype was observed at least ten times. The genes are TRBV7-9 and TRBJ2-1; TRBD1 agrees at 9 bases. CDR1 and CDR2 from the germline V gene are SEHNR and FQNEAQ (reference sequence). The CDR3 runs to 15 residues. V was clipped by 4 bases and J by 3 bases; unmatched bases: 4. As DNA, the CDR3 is TGTGCCAGCAGCTCGGGACAGGGCCTCTACAATGAGCAGTTCTTC. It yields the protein CASSSGQGLYNEQFF.

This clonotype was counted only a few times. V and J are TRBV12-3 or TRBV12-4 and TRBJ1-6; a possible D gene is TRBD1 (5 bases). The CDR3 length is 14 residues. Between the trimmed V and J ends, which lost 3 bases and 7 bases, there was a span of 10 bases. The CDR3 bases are TGTGCCAGCAGTTTGCAGGGTAGGAATTCACCCCTCCACTTT. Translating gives CASSLQGRNSPLHF.

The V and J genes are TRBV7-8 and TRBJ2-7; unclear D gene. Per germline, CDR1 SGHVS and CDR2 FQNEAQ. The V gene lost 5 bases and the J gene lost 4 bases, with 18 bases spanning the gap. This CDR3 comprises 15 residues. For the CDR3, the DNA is TGTGCCAGCAGCCCCGGGCCTGTTGGGTCTTACGAGCAGTACTTC. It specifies CASSPGPVGSYEQYF. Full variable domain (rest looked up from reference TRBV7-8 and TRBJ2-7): GAGVSQSPRYKVAKRGQDVALRCDPISGHVSLFWYQQALGQGPEFLTYFQNEAQLDKSGLPSDRFFAERPEGSVSTLKIQRTQQEDSAVYLCASSPGPVGSYEQYFGPGTRLTVT.

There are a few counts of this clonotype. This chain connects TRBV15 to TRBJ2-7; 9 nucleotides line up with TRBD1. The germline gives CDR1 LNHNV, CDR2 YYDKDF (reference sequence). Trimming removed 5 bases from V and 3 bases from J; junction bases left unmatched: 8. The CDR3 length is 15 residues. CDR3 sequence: CATSENRGRNYEQYF. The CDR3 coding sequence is TGTGCCACCAGCGAAAACAGGGGGCGCAACTACGAGCAGTACTTC.